This TCR beta chain derives from a study of blood T cells in healthy people across ages (dated by TCRdb to the mid-2010s). For the study in its entirety: Template switching captured roughly one uniquely barcoded TCR beta cDNA molecule per two T cells in model experiments. Four age groups were formed from the donors: young (average 16 years), middle-aged (approximately 39), aged (over 55) and long-lived (82). The study measured age-related changes in TCR beta repertoire diversity using deep sequencing normalized with unique cDNA molecular identifiers. To avoid experimental bias, donors of different ages were randomly spread across the sequencing lanes. Using the same blood draw, the study looked at two additional independent replicas of 1 million unique cDNA reads for two donors, one aged 18 to 29 and the other aged 80 or older.

The donors were a few dozen Caucasian individuals from Russia, aged roughly 6 to 90 years, who were systemically healthy. About 10 milliliters of peripheral blood were drawn from each donor into EDTA-treated Vacutainer tubes. PBMCs were isolated by Ficoll-Paque density-gradient centrifugation, with at least 6.5 million obtained per sample. Trizol reagent was used to extract total RNA from PBMCs, with at least 6 micrograms per sample. For every donor, an aliquot of PBMCs went through flow cytometry to measure the percentages of naive CD45RAhigh/CD27high T cells. Broad study findings and their caveats: As age increased, observed TCR beta diversity per million T cells dropped in a roughly linear way, and a significant reduction was already evident by age around 41. Compared with the aged group, more naive CD4+ T cells, fewer expanded clones and increased TCR diversity were shown by the long-lived group, suggesting age selection. Estimates of total diversity from one million sequenced T cells were regarded as lower bounds and underestimates. Conclusive comparison of naive and antigen-experienced compartments was prevented by the profiling of bulk unsorted PBMCs. Because the CMV infection status of the donors was unknown, age-related changes in expanded clonotypes may potentially have been confounded. The percentage of naive T cells measured by flow cytometry correlated strongly with observed TCR beta diversity.

Based on the germline V gene (reference sequence), the CDR1 and CDR2 sequences are DFQATT and SNEGSKA. The CDR3 runs 12 amino acids, cysteine and phenylalanine included. The entry retains the CDR3 DNA only, 36 bases that are in frame from base 1. V loses 4 bases of germline sequence and J loses 3 bases, and the interval between the two ends is 10 bases. A note on this clonotype: What antigen it recognizes has not been identified. Base qualities are not provided; no much larger clone lies one nucleotide away.

The protocol used for the library was 5' RACE. Data came from an Illumina HiSeq 2500. The second PCR ran for about 7 to 11 cycles and used a J-beta primer mix along with a sample-barcoded 5' primer. A template-switch 5' adaptor carrying 12 random nucleotides introduced a unique molecular identifier onto each TCR beta cDNA molecule. Each sample yielded at least 3 million CDR3-containing paired-end reads. First-strand cDNA was synthesized from all RNA with the Mint cDNA synthesis kit, primed by a TRBC-specific oligonucleotide. After uracil-DNA glycosylase treatment, a first 18-cycle PCR used universal primers M1SS and BC2_uni_R on all cDNA. Per the source publication's procedure: For normalization, 1 million high-quality reads, each with a distinct molecular identifier, were randomly selected from each sample. Instead of being binned into consensus sequences, reads that shared molecular identifiers were thrown out. MiTCR, with a Q25 quality threshold and the strictest error-elimination algorithm, was used for CDR3 identification, clonotype clustering and error correction. A nonparametric unseen species model using Euler transformation provided a lower-bound estimate of total TCR beta diversity. TCRdb trimmed the raw reads at Q25, called clones with MiXCR and kept productive beta chains. Each entry merges the rows of one CDR3 protein and shows their most common DNA and genes. Clone size and V and J calls follow TCRdb, not the original study. Recorded for this sample are roughly 1.7 million distinct CDR3 sequences; almost 35% of them occurred a single time. In total, the top ten clones hold about 11% of the sample.

This receptor was identified in a woman aged 25-40 years in good health. The rearrangement combines TRBV20-1 with TRBJ2-7; the D gene is possibly TRBD1, with 6 bases matching. Material for sequencing was blood. The sequenced DNA: TGCAGTGCTATCGGACAGTACTACGAGCAGTACTTC. Its protein product is CSAIGQYYEQYF.